This T cell receptor beta chain was recorded in a study of CD8 T cells in Susac syndrome. The authors reverse transcribed roughly 0.5 to 1 ug RNA with random hexamers. TCRdb recomputed calls from the immunoSEQ multiplex PCR reads with MiXCR, one row per CDR3 protein. The table lists 100,000 to 150,000 distinct CDR3 sequences, 90% to 95% of them singletons. Material: CD4+ T cells from PBMCs. This receptor was identified in a human donor in good health.

The CDR3 loop reads CASRLSGGNEQFF. DNA for the CDR3: TGTGCCAGCAGACTGTCTGGGGGCAATGAGCAGTTCTTC. The V gene is TRBV28, the J gene TRBJ2-1; D could derive from TRBD1 or TRBD2 (5 bases each). This CDR3 has 13 amino acids. V was shortened by 6 bases and J by 6 bases, with 12 bases between the two germline ends. Germline V CDR1 and CDR2: MDHEN, SYDVKM.